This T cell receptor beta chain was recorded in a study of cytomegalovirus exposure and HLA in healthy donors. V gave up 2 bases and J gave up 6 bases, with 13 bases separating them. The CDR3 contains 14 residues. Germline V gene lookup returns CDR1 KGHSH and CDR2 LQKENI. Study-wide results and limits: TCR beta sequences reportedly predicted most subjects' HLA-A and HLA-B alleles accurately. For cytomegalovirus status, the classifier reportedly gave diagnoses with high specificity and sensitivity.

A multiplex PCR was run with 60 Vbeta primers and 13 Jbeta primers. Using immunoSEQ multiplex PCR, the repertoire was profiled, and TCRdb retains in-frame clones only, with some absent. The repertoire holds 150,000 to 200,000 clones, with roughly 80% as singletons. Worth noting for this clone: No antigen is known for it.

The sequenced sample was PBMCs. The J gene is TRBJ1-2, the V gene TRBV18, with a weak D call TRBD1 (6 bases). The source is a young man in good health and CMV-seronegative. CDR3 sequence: CASSPLQGENGYTF. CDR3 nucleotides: TGTGCCAGCTCACCATTACAGGGTGAGAATGGCTACACCTTC.